One T cell receptor beta chain is described in this entry. Its antigen is unidentified. The protocol was immunoSEQ multiplex PCR, while the TCRdb copy is restricted to in-frame clones and leaves out a portion. The sample yields about 2,100 clones, 87% seen once. These data come from a study of T cell repertoires in ileal Crohn's disease. Study background: Median disease duration was around eight years; about 37% smoked at surgery. Study-wide points: Clonality above 26.8% at surgery always came with endoscopic recurrence. Sorted CD8 T cells held more high-frequency clones than CD4.

The CDR3 has 14 residues. CDR1 is SGDLS, CDR2 YYNGEE, per germline. Trimming removed 0 bases at V and 8 bases at J, with 14 bases between. Sequencing input: ileal tissue. The J gene is TRBJ1-2, the V gene TRBV9; D unclear. This receptor was taken from an adult with Crohn's disease. The CDR3 is CASSVEGPSGGYTF. Written as DNA, the CDR3 is TGTGCCAGCAGCGTAGAGGGCCCTTCGGGGGGCTACACCTTC.